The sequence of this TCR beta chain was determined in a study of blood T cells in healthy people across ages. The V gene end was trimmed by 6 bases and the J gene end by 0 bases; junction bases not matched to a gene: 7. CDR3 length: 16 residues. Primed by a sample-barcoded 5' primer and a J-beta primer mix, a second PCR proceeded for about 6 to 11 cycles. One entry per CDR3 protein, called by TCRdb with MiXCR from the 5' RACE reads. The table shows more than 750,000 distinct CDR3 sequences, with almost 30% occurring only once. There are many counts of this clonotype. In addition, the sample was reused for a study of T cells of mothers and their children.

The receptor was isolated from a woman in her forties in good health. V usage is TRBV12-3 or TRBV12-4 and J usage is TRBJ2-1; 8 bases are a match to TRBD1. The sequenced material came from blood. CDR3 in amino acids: CASRSATGGSYNEQFF. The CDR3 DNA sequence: TGTGCCAGCAGGTCGGCTACAGGGGGCTCCTACAATGAGCAGTTCTTC.